These 29 T cell receptor beta chains came from one sample sequenced in a study of post-analysis software for immune sequencing data. Study outcomes and limitations: Four or five TRBV segments were significantly more frequent in patients than in controls. TRBV5-6, TRBV5-1 and TRBV20-1 were among these segments.

Their cognate antigens are unknown. Every TCR beta cDNA library bore unique molecular identifiers. TCRdb redid the calling of the PCR reads with MiXCR, one entry per CDR3 protein. The sample carries 430,000 or so distinct CDR3 sequences, approximately 37% recorded once. Sequencing was done on a sample of blood. The receptors shown here come from a girl aged 2-9 years with multiple sclerosis.

This clonotype was seen once. Being one base from a much bigger clone, this may be a read error. This sequence joins TRBV6-5 and TRBJ2-4; D may be TRBD2 (6 bases). The V gene lost 2 bases and the J gene lost 13 bases, with 18 bases spanning the gap. Germline V gene lookup returns CDR1 MNHEY and CDR2 SVGAGI. The CDR3 consists of 14 residues. The CDR3 loop reads CASSYAGQCGEQYF. The CDR3 coding sequence is TGTGCCAGCAGTTACGCGGGTCAATGCGGGGAGCAGTACTTC.

This chain joins TRBV29-1 and TRBJ1-1, with 8 bases fitting TRBD1. The V gene's germline CDR1 is SQVTM and CDR2 ANQGSEA. Losses at the gene ends were 1 base for V and 1 base for J; bases not matched to a gene: 5. The CDR3 covers 15 residues. CDR3 region: CSVEGWGTGNTEAFF. Here the CDR3 DNA reads TGCAGCGTTGAAGGATGGGGGACAGGGAACACTGAAGCTTTCTTT.

This clonotype has just a few counts. The CDR3 is CSVDDTNTEAFF. As DNA, the CDR3 is TGCAGCGTCGACGACACGAACACTGAAGCTTTCTTT. This rearrangement joins TRBV29-1 to TRBJ1-1; unclear D gene. The CDR3 is 12 amino acids. V was shortened by 6 bases and J by 1 base, with 9 bases between the two germline ends. From germline, CDR1 is SQVTM and CDR2 ANQGSEA.

J is TRBJ2-3 and V is TRBV3-1; no clear D. Germline V gene data show CDR1 as LGHDT and CDR2 as YNNKEL (reference sequence). The V gene lost 5 bases and the J gene lost 6 bases, with 15 bases spanning the gap. The CDR3 is 14 amino acids. The CDR3 DNA reads TGTGCCAGCAGCTACGACCCCCTGGTGGATACGCAGTATTTT. Amino acids: CASSYDPLVDTQYF.

This rearrangement joins TRBV15 to TRBJ2-3; TRBD1 is a possible D gene (5 bases). Germline V lookup: CDR1 LNHNV, CDR2 YYDKDF (reference sequence). The CDR3 runs 16 residues. V shed 3 bases and J shed 0 bases, with 13 bases lying between them. The CDR3 coding sequence is TGTGCCACCAGCAGGTCTTTCGACAGTAGCACAGATACGCAGTATTTT. This gives the protein CATSRSFDSSTDTQYF.

This chain links TRBV4-3 with TRBJ1-4; D ambiguous. Germline CDR1 LGHNA, CDR2 YSLEER. The CDR3 consists of 13 residues. Trimming removed 0 bases from V and 3 bases from J, with 2 bases in between. In DNA, the CDR3 is TGCGCCAGCAGCCAAGAGTCTAATGAAAAACTGTTTTTT. Its translation: CASSQESNEKLFF.

The chain is built from TRBV3-1 and TRBJ2-7; D might be TRBD2 (6 bases). The J call is doubtful: the DNA matches TRBJ2-4 better. The germline CDR1 and CDR2 sequences are LGHDT and YNNKEL (reference sequence). There are 14 residues in the CDR3. The CDR3 sequence: CASSHQGGLDIQYF. The CDR3 DNA reads TGTGCCAGCAGCCACCAGGGAGGCCTGGACATTCAGTACTTC.

This chain connects TRBV20-1 to TRBJ1-1; D might be TRBD1 (5 bases). The germline CDR1 and CDR2 sequences are DFQATT and SNEGSKA (reference sequence). CDR3 size: 14 residues. The V end was cut by 6 bases, the J end by 1 base, with 15 bases between. CDR3 in amino acids: CSAPLRDGNTEAFF. For the CDR3, the DNA is TGCAGTGCACCCCTCAGGGATGGGAACACTGAAGCTTTCTTT.

The rearrangement uses TRBV28 and TRBJ2-7, with 10 nucleotides matching TRBD1. Germline CDR1 and CDR2: MDHEN and SYDVKM. The CDR3 sequence is 16 residues long. J lost 2 bases, V lost 6 bases, and 10 bases had no gene match. This CDR3 is CASSTPGQGSAYEQYF. The CDR3 bases are TGTGCCAGCAGCACGCCGGGACAGGGGTCCGCCTACGAGCAGTACTTC.

The rearrangement uses TRBV15 and TRBJ2-4; TRBD1 or TRBD2 may be the D gene (5 bases each). The V gene's germline CDR1 is LNHNV and CDR2 YYDKDF (reference sequence). V lost 2 bases and J lost 1, with 6 bases in between. The CDR3 covers 14 residues. CDR3 coding DNA: TGTGCCACCAGCAGATGGGGGGCCAAAAACATTCAGTACTTC. Protein sequence: CATSRWGAKNIQYF.

The chain uses TRBV10-2 and TRBJ1-5; tentative D call: TRBD1 (6 bases). V lost 10 bases and J 2 bases, leaving 15 bases between the germline ends. Germline loops: CDR1 WSHSY, CDR2 SAAADI. The CDR3 totals 14 residues. The CDR3: CANRAGGGNQPQHF. The CDR3 nucleotides are TGCGCCAACAGGGCAGGCGGGGGCAATCAGCCCCAGCATTTT.

This chain joins TRBV7-8 and TRBJ1-5; D remains ambiguous. The germline CDR1 and CDR2 sequences are SGHVS and FQNEAQ. The V and J ends lost 1 base and 4 bases respectively, with 17 bases between them. This CDR3 is built from 17 residues. CDR3 sequence (DNA): TGTGCCAGCAGCTTAGACCAACTGGGCCAGGTAAATCAGCCCCAGCATTTT. Translating it yields CASSLDQLGQVNQPQHF.

This clonotype was seen just once. The rearrangement links TRBV28 to TRBJ2-7, with D maybe TRBD1 (6 bases). This CDR3 region has 14 residues. Germline assignment: CDR1 MDHEN and CDR2 SYDVKM. V gave up 7 bases and J gave up 2 bases, with 15 bases separating them. The CDR3 sequence is CASNQRTETYEQYF. The CDR3 coding sequence is TGTGCCAGCAACCAGCGGACAGAGACCTACGAGCAGTACTTC.

The chain carries TRBV7-2 and TRBJ2-7; weak D call: TRBD2 (6 bases). This CDR3 contains 16 residues. Germline loops: CDR1 SGHTA, CDR2 FQGNSA. V was pared by 5 bases and J by 3 bases, with 20 bases between. The CDR3 here is CASSRSYGTFSYEQYF. The CDR3, as DNA: TGTGCCAGCAGCCGTAGCTACGGGACTTTCAGCTACGAGCAGTACTTC.

This clonotype was recorded a few times. The rearrangement links TRBV4-3 to TRBJ2-7; TRBD1 matches 7 bases. This CDR3 has 20 amino acids. J was trimmed by 0 bases and V by 3 bases; bases with no gene match: 20. Germline CDR1 and CDR2: LGHNA and YSLEER. The CDR3 sequence: CASSHHLGQTKAFDSYEQYF. The CDR3 DNA is TGCGCCAGCAGCCACCACCTGGGACAGACTAAAGCATTCGACTCCTACGAGCAGTACTTC.

This clonotype showed up just a few times. This chain connects TRBV5-1 to TRBJ1-5, with 9 bases fitting TRBD1. After removal of 0 bases from V and 2 bases from J, the junction contained 9 bases not matched to a gene. This CDR3 is built from 18 residues. Germline lookup yields CDR1 SGHRS and CDR2 YFSETQ. The CDR3 reads CASSLGDRDALGNQPQHF. CDR3 DNA sequence: TGCGCCAGCAGCTTGGGGGACAGGGATGCCTTAGGCAATCAGCCCCAGCATTTT. Combining the CDR3 with reference TRBV5-1 and TRBJ1-5 gives the whole variable domain KAGVTQTPRYLIKTRGQQVTLSCSPISGHRSVSWYQQTPGQGLQFLFEYFSETQRNKGNFPGRFSGRQFSNSRSEMNVSTLELGDSALYLCASSLGDRDALGNQPQHFGDGTRLSIL.

The genes are TRBV28 and TRBJ2-7, with no clear D. The germline gives CDR1 MDHEN, CDR2 SYDVKM. This CDR3 has 12 residues. V was shortened by 8 bases and J by 3 bases, with 11 bases between the two germline ends. The CDR3 nucleotides are TGTGCCAGCGCCCCGTTCTTCTACGAGCAGTACTTC. It specifies CASAPFFYEQYF.

The gene calls are TRBV12-3 or TRBV12-4 and TRBJ1-5; D is ambiguous. The CDR3 contains 12 residues. Trimming cost V 5 bases and J 7 bases, with 9 bases left between them. The CDR3 reads CASSLSAQPQHF. The CDR3 DNA reads TGTGCCAGCAGTCTGAGCGCGCAGCCCCAGCATTTT.

This clonotype was observed a few times. J is TRBJ1-1 and V is TRBV7-3, with D unresolved. Trimming cost V 5 bases and J 5 bases, with 15 bases left between them. The CDR3 consists of 14 residues. Germline CDR1 reads SGHTA; CDR2 reads FQGTGA. The CDR3 sequence is CASSLWTKGTEAFF. In DNA form, the CDR3 reads TGTGCCAGCAGCCTCTGGACGAAGGGAACTGAAGCTTTCTTT.

The chain joins TRBV24-1 to TRBJ2-1; D is ambiguous. Germline lookup yields CDR1 KGHDR and CDR2 SFDVKD. V lost 0 bases, J lost 2 bases, and 7 bases lay in between. CDR3 size: 15 residues. In DNA, the CDR3 is TGTGCCACCAGTGATTTGCGGGTGGCCTACAATGAGCAGTTCTTC. Amino acid sequence: CATSDLRVAYNEQFF.

The rearrangement uses TRBV11-1 and TRBJ1-2, with 12 bases aligning to TRBD1. Germline values: CDR1 SGHAT, CDR2 FQDESV (reference sequence). The CDR3 length is 17 residues. V shed 5 bases, J shed 3 bases, and the junction held 10 bases outside the gene matches. CDR3 bases: TGTGCCAGCAGCGACGATTACCGGGACAGGGGGCACTATGGCTACACCTTC. This codes for CASSDDYRDRGHYGYTF.

This clonotype was seen more than once but under ten times. The chain couples TRBV20-1 to TRBJ2-3; 13 nucleotides agree with TRBD2. CDR1 and CDR2 from the germline V gene are DFQATT and SNEGSKA (reference sequence). The CDR3 runs to 16 residues. V trimming: 6 bases; J trimming: 4 bases; junction bases outside the gene matches: 10. The CDR3 region is CSATLTSGGAPDTQYF. The CDR3, as DNA: TGCAGTGCCACGCTTACTAGCGGGGGGGCCCCAGATACGCAGTATTTT.

The chain employs TRBV29-1 and TRBJ1-5, with D unresolved. CDR3 length equals 13 residues. Germline CDR1 is SQVTM and CDR2 is ANQGSEA. Trimming removed 3 bases from V and 3 bases from J, with 9 bases in between. The DNA of the CDR3 is TGCAGCGTTGAGGGTGGCGACAATCAGCCCCAGCATTTT. It codes for CSVEGGDNQPQHF.

J is TRBJ1-1 and V is TRBV6-5; 7 bases fit TRBD1. The CDR3 extends over 14 amino acids. J lost 1 base, V lost 2 bases, and 1 base had no gene match. Germline V lookup: CDR1 MNHEY, CDR2 SVGAGI. Here the CDR3 DNA reads TGTGCCAGCAGTTACGGGGACAGGAACACTGAAGCTTTCTTT. This sequence encodes CASSYGDRNTEAFF.

The V and J genes are TRBV7-9 and TRBJ1-1, with 11 bases lining up with TRBD1. The CDR3 length is 16 residues. The V gene end was trimmed by 4 bases and the J gene end by 2 bases; junction bases not matched to a gene: 6. The V gene's germline CDR1 is SEHNR and CDR2 FQNEAQ (reference sequence). For the CDR3, the DNA is TGTGCCAGCAGCTCAAGGACAGGGGGCGCAAACACTGAAGCTTTCTTT. This sequence encodes CASSSRTGGANTEAFF.

This clonotype was detected only a few times. Compared with germline, one end of the junction differs, possibly owing to a read error. The J gene is TRBJ2-1, the V gene TRBV7-9, with TRBD2 identical over 7 bases. CDR3 size: 20 residues. Germline-derived CDR1 and CDR2 are SEHNR and FQNEAQ (reference sequence). CDR3 protein: CAGRPIRPAGSRRAYNERFF. CDR3 sequence (DNA): TGTGCCGGCAGACCAATCAGGCCAGCGGGAAGTAGGAGGGCTTACAATGAGCGGTTCTTC.

The chain carries TRBV25-1 and TRBJ1-2; no definite D call. Deletions cut 2 bases from V and 2 bases from J, with 15 bases between. The germline CDR1 and CDR2 sequences are MGHDK and SYGVNS. The CDR3 consists of 16 residues. CDR3 protein: CASSERMAAPNYGYTF. The CDR3 DNA sequence: TGTGCCAGCAGTGAACGGATGGCAGCACCCAACTATGGCTACACCTTC.

This chain links TRBV6-5 with TRBJ2-3; tentatively, D is TRBD1 or TRBD2 (5 bases each). CDR3 length: 14 amino acids. Trimming left V 6 bases short and J 4 bases short, with 14 bases between. Germline CDR1 MNHEY, CDR2 SVGAGI. CDR3 loop: CASRAWGRPDTQYF. The CDR3 DNA sequence: TGTGCCAGCAGGGCCTGGGGGAGACCAGATACGCAGTATTTT.

This clonotype turned up a few times. The genes are TRBV28 and TRBJ2-4; 8 positions agree with TRBD2. The closer fit of TRBJ2-7 to the DNA end suggests the J call may be wrong. The germline CDR1 and CDR2 sequences are MDHEN and SYDVKM. The CDR3 spans 13 residues. CDR3 DNA: TGTGCCAGCAGAATCCCGGGACTAGGCGAGCAGTACTTC. This translates into CASRIPGLGEQYF.